This T cell receptor beta chain was found in a study of cytomegalovirus exposure and HLA in healthy donors. As for this clone: The junction shows a germline mismatch at one end, possibly a read error.

The CDR3 is 14 amino acids. CDR1 SSHAT and CDR2 FNYEAQ come from the germline V gene (reference sequence). Vbeta (60) and Jbeta (13) primers were used in the PCR. Using immunoSEQ multiplex PCR, the repertoire was profiled, and TCRdb retains in-frame clones only, with some absent. The sample contains some 140,000 clones, approximately 79% of which appear only once. What was sequenced was PBMCs. This TCR was sampled from a man aged 40-49 years in good health and CMV-seropositive. This sequence joins TRBV7-7 and TRBJ2-7, with a possible D match to TRBD1 (5 bases). CDR3 coding DNA: TGTGCTAGCAGCCCACTCAGGGCAAACTACGAGCAGTACTTC. It encodes CASSPLRANYEQYF.